The T cell receptor (beta chain) under discussion was sequenced for a study of spatial heterogeneity in lung cancer. For the study at large: Detection consistently yielded more beta chains than alpha chains.

This clonotype was seen a few times. The antigen remains unidentified. The CDR3 has 14 amino acids. V was clipped by 0 bases and J by 8 bases; unmatched bases: 7. Germline-derived CDR1 and CDR2 are GTSNPN and SVGIG (reference sequence). TCRdb reprocessed the 5' RACE reads with MiXCR, giving one entry per CDR3 protein. Of 4,500 to 6,000 distinct CDR3 sequences in the sample, more than 4% were seen once. Notes on the study in general: For expanded intratumoral alpha and beta TCRs, counts tracked tumor mutation counts.

This sample's time point: sample taken at primary tumor resection. The chain joins TRBV30 to TRBJ2-1; TRBD1 agrees at 7 bases. The sample in question was lung tumor tissue, obtained at surgery. The sequence was obtained from a male donor with early-stage non-small cell lung cancer. The CDR3 DNA reads as TGTGCCTGGAGTGTGGGGACAGAAGCGGATGAGCAGTTCTTC. This codes for CAWSVGTEADEQFF.